This entry features one T cell receptor (beta chain) sequence. Additional DNA sequences in this sample encode the identical CDR3. This entry is derived from a study of blood T cell repertoires in COVID-19. Study context: COVID-19 samples collected from the United States, Italy and Spain covered acute and convalescent phases. PBMCs, B-cell-depleted T cells, or T cells were the source of the cDNA or gDNA that made up the material.

This CDR3 has 13 residues. Germline-derived CDR1 and CDR2 are MNHEY and SVGAGI. Deletions cut 0 bases from V and 3 bases from J, with 6 bases between. Repertoires were generated with immunoSEQ multiplex PCR, while TCRdb's copy carries only in-frame clones and drops some. The repertoire holds about 280,000 clones, around 88% seen once, with 6% in the top ten. Participant ages covered roughly 18 to 89 years across approximately 25 US areas. The sequence was obtained from a woman aged 40 to 50 who had recovered from COVID-19. Source material: PBMCs or T cells enriched from blood (not recorded which). The rearrangement uses TRBV6-5 and TRBJ2-7; D call uncertain. In nucleotides, the CDR3 is TGTGCCAGCAGTTACTCGAACAGCTACGAGCAGTACTTC. This translates into CASSYSNSYEQYF.